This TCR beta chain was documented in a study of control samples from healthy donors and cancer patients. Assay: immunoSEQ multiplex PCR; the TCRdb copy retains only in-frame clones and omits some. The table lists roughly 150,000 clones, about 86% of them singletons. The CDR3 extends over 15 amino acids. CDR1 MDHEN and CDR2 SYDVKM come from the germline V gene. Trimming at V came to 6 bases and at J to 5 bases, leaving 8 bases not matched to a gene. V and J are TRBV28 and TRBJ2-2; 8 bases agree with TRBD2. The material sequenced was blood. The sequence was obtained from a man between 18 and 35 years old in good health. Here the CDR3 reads CASSAGGEGTGELFF. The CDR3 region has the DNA TGTGCCAGCAGCGCCGGGGGGGAAGGGACCGGGGAGCTGTTTTTT.